This TCR beta chain comes out of a study of blood T cell repertoires in COVID-19. Overall study context: Whether acute or convalescent, the COVID-19 samples came from the United States, Italy and Spain.

Germline V gene lookup returns CDR1 LNHNV and CDR2 YYDKDF (reference sequence). V was pared by 8 bases and J by 0 bases, with 15 bases between. The CDR3 contains 15 residues. The authors' processing: For nucleated cells, counts were estimated from reference gene primer amplification. Clones were read by immunoSEQ multiplex PCR, and TCRdb kept only the in-frame ones, dropping some. That table furnishes V, J and clone size, whereas the DNA furnished D and trimming. The data contain about 390,000 clones, about 89% of them singletons. The material sequenced was peripheral blood. The TCR sequence derives from a woman in her fifties or sixties with COVID-19, enrolled during active disease. This rearrangement joins TRBV15 to TRBJ2-3, with unresolved D. Here the CDR3 reads CATSPHPSSTDTQYF. The CDR3 nucleotides read TGTGCCACCTCACCACACCCCTCTAGCACAGATACGCAGTATTTT.